What follows are 3 T cell receptor beta chains derived from one specimen sequenced in a study of regulatory T cells in long-lasting Graves disease. Time point defined: newly diagnosed GD, antithyroid drugs for less than 3 months. PBMCs were the source of the RNA used for TCR sequencing. Relying on iRepertoire HTBI primers and Arm-PCR of CDR3 regions, the team built TCR beta libraries. Via MiXCR, TCRdb re-called the multiplex PCR reads, giving one row per CDR3 protein. The data show under 700,000 distinct CDR3 sequences, 16% seen once. The sample was also linked to a second study, of T cells in Graves' hyperthyroidism and ophthalmopathy.

The material sequenced was peripheral blood mononuclear cells (PBMCs), taken at new diagnosis, from a patient treated with antithyroid drugs. These receptor sequences come from a woman aged 35-65 years with Graves disease.

This clonotype occurred a few times. The chain uses TRBV28 and TRBJ1-5; the D is unclear. The ends were cut back, 3 bases at V and 6 bases at J, with 15 bases in the middle. Germline CDR1 reads MDHEN; CDR2 reads SYDVKM. The CDR3 length is 15 residues. The CDR3 loop reads CASSLAALVGQPQHF. The CDR3 DNA reads TGTGCCAGCAGTTTGGCAGCGCTAGTCGGTCAGCCCCAGCATTTT.

This clonotype was seen at least ten times. The genes are TRBV10-3 and TRBJ1-5, with 7 positions matching TRBD1. In germline, CDR1 is ENHRY, CDR2 SYGVKD. The CDR3 spans 14 residues. The V and J ends lost 7 bases and 7 bases, in that order; junction bases with no gene match: 10. As DNA, the CDR3 is TGTGCCATCAAAGGGGAAGGGGGCGGACAGCCCCAGCATTTT. Amino acids: CAIKGEGGGQPQHF.

This clonotype was counted many times. The gene calls are TRBV7-8 and TRBJ2-3; TRBD2 matches 9 bases. There are 15 residues in the CDR3. Germline lookup yields CDR1 SGHVS and CDR2 FQNEAQ. V lost 2 bases, J lost 4 bases, and 4 bases stayed unmatched. The CDR3 sequence: CASSLLGLAADTQYF. DNA of the CDR3: TGTGCCAGCAGCTTATTGGGACTAGCAGCAGATACGCAGTATTTT.